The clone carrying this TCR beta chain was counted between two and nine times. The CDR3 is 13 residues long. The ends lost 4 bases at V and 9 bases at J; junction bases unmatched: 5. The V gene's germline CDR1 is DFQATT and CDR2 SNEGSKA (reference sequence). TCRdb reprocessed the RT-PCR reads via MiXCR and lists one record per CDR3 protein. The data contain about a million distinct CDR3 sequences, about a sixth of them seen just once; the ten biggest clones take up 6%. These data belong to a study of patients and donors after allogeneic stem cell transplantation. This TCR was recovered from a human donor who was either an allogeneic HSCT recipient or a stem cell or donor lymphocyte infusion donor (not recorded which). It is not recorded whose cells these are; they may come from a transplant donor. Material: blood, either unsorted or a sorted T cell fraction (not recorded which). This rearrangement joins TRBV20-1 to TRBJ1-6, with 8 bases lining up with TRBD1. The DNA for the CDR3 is TGCAGTGCTAATCAGGGGGCCGGTTCACCCCTCCACTTT. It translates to CSANQGAGSPLHF.